This TCR beta chain was captured by sequencing in a study of blood T cell repertoires in COVID-19. TCRdb's table, derived via immunoSEQ multiplex PCR, lists solely in-frame clones and lacks some. The sample has some 250,000 clones, around 89% seen once. The study drew participants aged about 18 to 89 years from roughly 25 US areas. Cohorts were determined from participant-reported clinical history. The CDR3 is 14 amino acids. Germline V gene sequence: CDR1 MNHEY, CDR2 SVGAGI. Trimming cost V 3 bases and J 5 bases; bases outside gene matches: 6. The sequencing input was PBMCs or T cells enriched from blood (not recorded which). The chain has TRBV6-5 and TRBJ2-7, with TRBD2 matching 8 bases. The TCR originated in a man aged 40-49 years who had recovered from COVID-19. CDR3 in DNA: TGTGCCAGCAGTTATGTCGGGGGGGCTGACGAGCAGTACTTC. Amino acid sequence: CASSYVGGADEQYF.